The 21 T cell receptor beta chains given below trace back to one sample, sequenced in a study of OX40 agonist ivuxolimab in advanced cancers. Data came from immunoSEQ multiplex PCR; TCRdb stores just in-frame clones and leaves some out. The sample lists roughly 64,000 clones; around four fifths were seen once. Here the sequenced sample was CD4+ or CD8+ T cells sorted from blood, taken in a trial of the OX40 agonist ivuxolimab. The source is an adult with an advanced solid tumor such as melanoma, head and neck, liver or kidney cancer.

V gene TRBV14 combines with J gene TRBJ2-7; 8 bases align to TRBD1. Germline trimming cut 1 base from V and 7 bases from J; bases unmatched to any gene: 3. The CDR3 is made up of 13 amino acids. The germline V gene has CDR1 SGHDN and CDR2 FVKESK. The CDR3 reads CASSQVRGLEQYF. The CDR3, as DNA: TGTGCCAGCAGCCAAGTCAGGGGGCTGGAGCAGTACTTC.

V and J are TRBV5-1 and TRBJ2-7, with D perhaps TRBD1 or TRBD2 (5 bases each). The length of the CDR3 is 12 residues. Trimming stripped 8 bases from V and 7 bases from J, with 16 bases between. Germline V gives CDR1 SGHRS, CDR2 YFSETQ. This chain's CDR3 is CASRDGNNEQYF. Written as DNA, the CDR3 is TGCGCCAGTAGGGACGGAAATAATGAGCAGTACTTC.

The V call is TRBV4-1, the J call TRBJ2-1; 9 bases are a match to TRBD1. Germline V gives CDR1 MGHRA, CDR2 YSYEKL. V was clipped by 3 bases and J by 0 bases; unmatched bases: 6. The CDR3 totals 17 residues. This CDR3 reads CASSQGDRGTSYNEQFF. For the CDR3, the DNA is TGCGCCAGCAGCCAGGGCGACAGGGGGACCTCCTACAATGAGCAGTTCTTC.

As DNA, the CDR3 is TGTGCCAGCAAGGGATCCCTGGGCTACACCTTC. Its protein product is CASKGSLGYTF. The chain combines TRBV2 with TRBJ1-2; D unresolved. Germline V gene lookup returns CDR1 SNHLY and CDR2 FYNNEI. CDR3 length: 11 residues. V was pared by 7 bases and J by 8 bases, with 11 bases between.

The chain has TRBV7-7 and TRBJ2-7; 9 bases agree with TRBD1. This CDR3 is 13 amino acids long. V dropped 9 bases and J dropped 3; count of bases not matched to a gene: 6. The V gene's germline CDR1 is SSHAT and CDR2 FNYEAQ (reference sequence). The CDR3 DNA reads TGTGCCAGGTCCTTGGACAGGGGCTACGAGCAGTACTTC. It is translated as CARSLDRGYEQYF. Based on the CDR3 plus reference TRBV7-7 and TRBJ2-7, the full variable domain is GAGVSQSPRYKVTKRGQDVTLRCDPISSHATLYWYQQALGQGPEFLTYFNYEAQPDKSGLPSDRFSAERPEGSISTLTIQRTEQRDSAMYRCARSLDRGYEQYFGPGTRLTVT.

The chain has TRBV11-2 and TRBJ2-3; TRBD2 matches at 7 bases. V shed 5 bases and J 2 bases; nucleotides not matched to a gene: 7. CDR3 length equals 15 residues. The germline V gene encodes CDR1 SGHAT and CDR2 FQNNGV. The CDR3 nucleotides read TGTGCCAGCAGCCCCGGGACTATCCCCACAGATACGCAGTATTTT. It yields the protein CASSPGTIPTDTQYF.

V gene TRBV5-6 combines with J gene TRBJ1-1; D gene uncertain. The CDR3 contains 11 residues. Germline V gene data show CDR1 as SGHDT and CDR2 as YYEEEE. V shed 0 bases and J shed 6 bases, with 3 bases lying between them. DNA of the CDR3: TGTGCCAGCAGCTTGGGACCTGAAGCTTTCTTT. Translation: CASSLGPEAFF.

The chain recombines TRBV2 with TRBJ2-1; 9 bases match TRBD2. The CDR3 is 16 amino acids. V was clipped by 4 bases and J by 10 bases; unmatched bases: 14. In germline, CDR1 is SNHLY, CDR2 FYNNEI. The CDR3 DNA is TGTGCCAGCAGTGCGAGTGTGTTTGCTAGCGGGGAAGAGCAGTTCTTC. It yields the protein CASSASVFASGEEQFF. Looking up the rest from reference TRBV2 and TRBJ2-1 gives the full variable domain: EPEVTQTPSHQVTQMGQEVILRCVPISNHLYFYWYRQILGQKVEFLVSFYNNEISEKSEIFDDQFSVERPDGSNFTLKIRSTKLEDSAMYFCASSASVFASGEEQFFGPGTRLTVL.

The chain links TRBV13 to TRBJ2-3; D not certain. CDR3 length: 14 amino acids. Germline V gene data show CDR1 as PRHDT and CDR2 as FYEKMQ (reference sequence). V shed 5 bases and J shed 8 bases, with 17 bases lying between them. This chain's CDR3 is CASSIRGADGTQYF. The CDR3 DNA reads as TGTGCCAGCAGCATTAGAGGTGCCGACGGTACGCAGTATTTT. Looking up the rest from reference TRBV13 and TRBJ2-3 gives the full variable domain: AAGVIQSPRHLIKEKRETATLKCYPIPRHDTVYWYQQGPGQDPQFLISFYEKMQSDKGSIPDRFSAQQFSDYHSELNMSSLELGDSALYFCASSIRGADGTQYFGPGTRLTVL.

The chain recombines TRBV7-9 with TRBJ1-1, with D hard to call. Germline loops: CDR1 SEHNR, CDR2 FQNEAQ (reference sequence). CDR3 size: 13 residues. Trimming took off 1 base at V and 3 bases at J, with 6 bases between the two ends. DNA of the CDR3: TGTGCCAGCAGCTTAGGGATAGACACTGAAGCTTTCTTT. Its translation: CASSLGIDTEAFF.

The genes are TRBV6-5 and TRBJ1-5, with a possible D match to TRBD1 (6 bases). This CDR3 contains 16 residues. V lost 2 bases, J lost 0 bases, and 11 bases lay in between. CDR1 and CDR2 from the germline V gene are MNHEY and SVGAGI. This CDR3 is CASSYLRDTSNQPQHF. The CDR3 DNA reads TGTGCCAGCAGTTACCTCCGGGACACTAGCAATCAGCCCCAGCATTTT.

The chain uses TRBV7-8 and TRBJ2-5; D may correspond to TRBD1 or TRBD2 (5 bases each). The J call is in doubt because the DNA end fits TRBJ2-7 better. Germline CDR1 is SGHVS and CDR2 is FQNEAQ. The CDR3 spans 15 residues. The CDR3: CASSLGVRGAYEQYF. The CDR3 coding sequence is TGTGCCAGCAGCTTAGGGGTCAGAGGGGCCTACGAGCAGTACTTC.

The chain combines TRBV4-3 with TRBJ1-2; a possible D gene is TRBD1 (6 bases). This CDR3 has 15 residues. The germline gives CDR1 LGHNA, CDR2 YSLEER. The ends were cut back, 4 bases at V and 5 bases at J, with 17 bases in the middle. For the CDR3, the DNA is TGCGCCAGCAGCCCCACCCAGGGGCAGGAGTATGGCTACACCTTC. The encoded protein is CASSPTQGQEYGYTF.

CDR3 sequence (DNA): TGTGCCAGCAGATCCACTAGCGGGGGGCAGTACGAGCAGTACTTC. This sequence encodes CASRSTSGGQYEQYF. The genes are TRBV7-2 and TRBJ2-7; 12 bases fit TRBD2. With 6 bases clipped from V and 4 bases from J, the junction kept 7 bases outside the gene matches. Germline CDR1 SGHTA, CDR2 FQGNSA. The CDR3 is 15 residues long.

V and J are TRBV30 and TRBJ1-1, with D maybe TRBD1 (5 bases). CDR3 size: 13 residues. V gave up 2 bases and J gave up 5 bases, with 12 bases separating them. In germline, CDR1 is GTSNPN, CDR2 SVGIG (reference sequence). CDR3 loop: CAWSYSQGTEAFF. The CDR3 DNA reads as TGTGCCTGGAGTTACAGCCAGGGAACTGAAGCTTTCTTT.

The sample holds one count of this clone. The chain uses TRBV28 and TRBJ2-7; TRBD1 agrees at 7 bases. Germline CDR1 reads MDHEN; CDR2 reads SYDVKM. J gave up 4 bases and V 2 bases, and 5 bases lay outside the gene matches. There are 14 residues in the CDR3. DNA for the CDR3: TGTGCCAGCAGTTTAGACGGCAGGGGGTACGAGCAGTACTTC. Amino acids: CASSLDGRGYEQYF. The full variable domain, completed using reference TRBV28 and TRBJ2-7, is DVKVTQSSRYLVKRTGEKVFLECVQDMDHENMFWYRQDPGLGLRLIYFSYDVKMKEKGDIPEGYSVSREKKERFSLILESASTNQTSMYLCASSLDGRGYEQYFGPGTRLTVT.

CDR3 amino acids: CASSSNMGQGDGYTF. The CDR3, as DNA: TGTGCCAGCTCAAGCAACATGGGACAGGGTGATGGCTACACCTTC. The V call is TRBV18, the J call TRBJ1-2, with 9 bases that match TRBD1. Germline V gene lookup returns CDR1 KGHSH and CDR2 LQKENI. CDR3 length: 15 amino acids. J gave up 6 bases and V 5 bases, and 10 bases lay outside the gene matches.

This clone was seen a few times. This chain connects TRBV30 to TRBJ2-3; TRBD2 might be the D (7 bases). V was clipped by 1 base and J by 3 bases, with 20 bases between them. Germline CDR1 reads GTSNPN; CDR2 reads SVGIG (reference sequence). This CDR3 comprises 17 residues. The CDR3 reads CAWSAHPWEGETDTQYF. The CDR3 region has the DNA TGTGCCTGGAGTGCCCATCCCTGGGAGGGGGAAACAGATACGCAGTATTTT.

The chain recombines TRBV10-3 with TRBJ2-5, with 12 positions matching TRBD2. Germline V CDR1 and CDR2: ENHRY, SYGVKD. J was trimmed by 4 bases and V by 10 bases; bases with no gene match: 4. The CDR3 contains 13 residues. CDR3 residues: CATLTSGRETQYF. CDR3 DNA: TGTGCCACCTTGACTAGCGGGAGAGAGACCCAGTACTTC.

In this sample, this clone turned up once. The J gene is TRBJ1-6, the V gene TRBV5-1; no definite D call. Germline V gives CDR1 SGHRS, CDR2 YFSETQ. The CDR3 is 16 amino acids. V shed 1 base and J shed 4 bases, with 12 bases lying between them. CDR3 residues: CASSLTGILYNSPLHF. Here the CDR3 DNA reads TGCGCCAGCAGCTTGACCGGTATTCTATATAATTCACCCCTCCACTTT.

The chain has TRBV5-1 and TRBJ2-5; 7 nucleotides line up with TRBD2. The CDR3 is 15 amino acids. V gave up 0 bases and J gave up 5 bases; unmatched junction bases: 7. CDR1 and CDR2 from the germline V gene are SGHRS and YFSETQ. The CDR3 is CASSLGLAEGETQYF. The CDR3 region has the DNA TGCGCCAGCAGCTTGGGTCTAGCGGAGGGGGAGACCCAGTACTTC.